A single sample gave rise to the 22 T cell receptor beta chains below, sequenced in a study of blood T cell repertoires in COVID-19. Using immunoSEQ multiplex PCR, the repertoire was profiled, and TCRdb retains in-frame clones only, with some absent. The repertoire holds about 170,000 clones, with approximately 90% as singletons. The sequenced sample consisted of peripheral blood. The receptor source for this set is a man younger than 30 with active or convalescent COVID-19.

The genes are TRBV3-1 (or the pseudogene TRBV3-2) and TRBJ2-1; 7 positions match TRBD2. Trimming cost V 4 bases and J 0 bases; bases outside gene matches: 6. The CDR3 totals 16 residues. Germline lookup yields CDR1 LGHDT and CDR2 YNNKEL (reference sequence). The CDR3, as DNA: TGTGCCAGCAGCCTTGAGGGAGGGAGCTCCTACAATGAGCAGTTCTTC. Its protein product is CASSLEGGSSYNEQFF.

This clone was seen once. The J gene is TRBJ2-3, the V gene TRBV5-1; 7 bases agree with TRBD1. V was clipped by 3 bases and J by 0 bases; unmatched bases: 7. Germline CDR1 and CDR2: SGHRS and YFSETQ. The CDR3 loop spans 16 amino acids. The CDR3 DNA is TGCGCCAGCAGCTCCGGGACAGCCAAAAGCACAGATACGCAGTATTTT. Amino acid sequence: CASSSGTAKSTDTQYF.

This chain's CDR3 is CASSQHVAGANVLTF. The CDR3 DNA sequence: TGTGCCAGCAGCCAACACGTCGCTGGGGCCAACGTCCTGACTTTC. The V and J genes are TRBV7-9 and TRBJ2-6; D not certain. This CDR3 has 15 residues. The ends were cut back, 5 bases at V and 2 bases at J, with 10 bases in the middle. In germline, CDR1 is SEHNR, CDR2 FQNEAQ (reference sequence).

This rearrangement joins TRBV19 to TRBJ2-2; possibly TRBD2 for D (5 bases). This CDR3 is 14 amino acids long. Trimming pared 6 bases from V and 2 bases from J, leaving 10 bases between. Germline values: CDR1 LNHDA, CDR2 SQIVND (reference sequence). The CDR3 protein is CASRPPGNTGELFF. The CDR3 nucleotides are TGTGCCAGTAGACCTCCGGGAAACACCGGGGAGCTGTTTTTT.

The V gene is TRBV24-1, the J gene TRBJ2-1; 11 bases match TRBD2. Germline CDR1 KGHDR, CDR2 SFDVKD. Trimming at V came to 3 bases and at J to 3 bases, leaving 6 bases not matched to a gene. This CDR3 is 17 amino acids long. The chain's CDR3 is CATSDPSGGPVYNEQFF. In DNA, the CDR3 is TGTGCCACCAGTGATCCTAGCGGGGGGCCAGTCTACAATGAGCAGTTCTTC.

The rearrangement links TRBV27 to TRBJ2-7; TRBD1 agrees at 9 bases. The V gene end was trimmed by 7 bases and the J gene end by 3 bases; junction bases not matched to a gene: 7. In germline, CDR1 is MNHEY, CDR2 SMNVEV (reference sequence). The CDR3 is 14 amino acids. In DNA form, the CDR3 reads TGTGCCAGCACCCCGGGACAGGGATTCTACGAGCAGTACTTC. Translation gives CASTPGQGFYEQYF.

The CDR3 bases are TGTGCCAGCAGCTCGCAAGGGGTCGCCGGCTATGGCTACACCTTC. Translating it yields CASSSQGVAGYGYTF. The chain uses TRBV7-9 and TRBJ1-2; weak D call: TRBD1 (5 bases). This CDR3 has 15 amino acids. Per germline, CDR1 SEHNR and CDR2 FQNEAQ (reference sequence). V lost 4 bases, J lost 4 bases, and 16 bases lay in between.

This clone was counted between two and nine times. J is TRBJ1-4 and V is TRBV7-8; 7 bases are a match to TRBD1. The germline CDR1 and CDR2 sequences are SGHVS and FQNEAQ. J lost 5 bases, V lost 5 bases, and 5 bases had no gene match. The CDR3 totals 14 residues. The CDR3 loop is CASSRDRLNEKLFF. Here the CDR3 DNA reads TGTGCCAGCAGCCGGGACAGACTGAATGAAAAACTGTTTTTT.

J is TRBJ1-1 and V is TRBV5-1; D remains ambiguous. Germline V CDR1 and CDR2: SGHRS, YFSETQ. The ends were cut back, 0 bases at V and 0 bases at J, with 9 bases in the middle. This CDR3 contains 15 residues. This CDR3 reads CASSLEAGMNTEAFF. The CDR3 DNA follows: TGCGCCAGCAGCTTGGAGGCGGGGATGAACACTGAAGCTTTCTTT.

The V and J genes are TRBV27 and TRBJ2-5; perhaps TRBD1 as D (5 bases). CDR1 is MNHEY and CDR2 is SMNVEV in the germline V gene (reference sequence). CDR3 length equals 11 residues. V lost 2 bases and J lost 7, with 5 bases in between. CDR3 in amino acids: CASSLRGTQYF. As DNA, the CDR3 is TGTGCCAGCAGTTTAAGGGGGACCCAGTACTTC.

The CDR3 coding sequence is TGTGCCAGCAGTTCCCAGTTCCCGGGACTAAACCCGGAGACCCAGTACTTC. Amino acids: CASSSQFPGLNPETQYF. This chain uses TRBV27 with TRBJ2-5; TRBD2 aligns across 7 bases. The CDR3 is made up of 17 amino acids. CDR1 and CDR2 (germline): MNHEY, SMNVEV (reference sequence). V was pared by 4 bases and J by 5 bases, with 16 bases of the junction left unmatched.

The rearrangement links TRBV13 to TRBJ1-2; D is uncertain. Germline V gene lookup returns CDR1 PRHDT and CDR2 FYEKMQ (reference sequence). V was trimmed by 5 bases and J by 4 bases, leaving 8 bases between them. This CDR3 is built from 12 residues. The CDR3 region has the DNA TGTGCCAGCAGCCCTAGAAGCTATGGCTACACCTTC. Translating it yields CASSPRSYGYTF. The full variable domain, in which reference TRBV13 and TRBJ1-2 provide the parts outside the CDR3, is AAGVIQSPRHLIKEKRETATLKCYPIPRHDTVYWYQQGPGQDPQFLISFYEKMQSDKGSIPDRFSAQQFSDYHSELNMSSLELGDSALYFCASSPRSYGYTFGSGTRLTVV.

The J gene is TRBJ1-1, the V gene TRBV6-6; the D is unclear. The CDR3 is made up of 14 amino acids. The V end was cut by 7 bases, the J end by 2 bases, with 14 bases between. Per germline, CDR1 MNHNY and CDR2 SVGAGI (reference sequence). The CDR3 coding sequence is TGTGCCAGCACCTCCTATCGGTCCAACACTGAAGCTTTCTTT. Translating it yields CASTSYRSNTEAFF.

This chain connects TRBV28 to TRBJ2-5; D is unresolved. Trimming pared 3 bases from V and 2 bases from J, leaving 13 bases between. Germline V gene lookup returns CDR1 MDHEN and CDR2 SYDVKM. CDR3 length: 15 residues. CDR3 DNA sequence: TGTGCCAGCAGTTTGGTTTCGGCGGTACAAGAGACCCAGTACTTC. This codes for CASSLVSAVQETQYF.

Turning to this clone: The sample has other DNA sequences that encode this CDR3 too. This sequence joins TRBV7-8 and TRBJ1-1; no clear D. The V end was cut by 1 base, the J end by 2 bases, with 8 bases between. The CDR3 totals 14 residues. Per germline, CDR1 SGHVS and CDR2 FQNEAQ. The CDR3 sequence is CASSLGRGNTEAFF. CDR3 sequence (DNA): TGTGCCAGCAGCTTAGGCCGGGGTAACACTGAAGCTTTCTTT.

The rearrangement uses TRBV11-2 and TRBJ1-6; 10 bases map to TRBD1. Germline CDR1 reads SGHAT; CDR2 reads FQNNGV. J lost 9 bases, V lost 5 bases, and 4 bases had no gene match. The CDR3 is 14 residues long. The CDR3 is CASSLGTGASPLHF. The CDR3 DNA sequence: TGTGCCAGCAGCCTCGGGACAGGGGCTTCACCCCTCCACTTT.

The chain is built from TRBV21-1 and TRBJ1-1. TRBV21-1 is a pseudogene. CDR3 length: 15 residues. The CDR3 is CASAKVPGSGTEAFF. In DNA, the CDR3 is TGTGCCAGCGCCAAGGTCCCGGGCTCGGGGACTGAAGCTTTCTTT.

A few counts support this clone. The chain combines TRBV7-9 with TRBJ2-2; TRBD1 agrees at 7 bases. Germline CDR1 and CDR2: SEHNR and FQNEAQ (reference sequence). The trim removed 6 bases at V and 6 bases at J, leaving 10 bases unmatched. This CDR3 has 15 residues. The CDR3 DNA sequence: TGTGCCAGCAGACCGGGACAGTGGTTCTCCGGGGAGCTGTTTTTT. Protein product: CASRPGQWFSGELFF.

This chain links TRBV30 with TRBJ1-1; TRBD1 is a possible D gene (6 bases). Germline CDR1 and CDR2: GTSNPN and SVGIG (reference sequence). V was trimmed by 0 bases and J by 5 bases, leaving 19 bases between them. There are 16 residues in the CDR3. The CDR3 bases are TGTGCCTGGAGTGTCATAACCAGGGGTCGCTCGACTGAAGCTTTCTTT. Translating gives CAWSVITRGRSTEAFF.

V usage is TRBV2 and J usage is TRBJ1-3; D is unresolved. Trimming removed 2 bases at V and 0 bases at J, with 8 bases between. CDR3 length equals 15 residues. The germline V gene encodes CDR1 SNHLY and CDR2 FYNNEI. The CDR3 protein is CASSEMRDSGNTIYF. The CDR3 nucleotides are TGTGCCAGCAGTGAAATGAGGGACTCTGGAAACACCATATATTTT.

The chain employs TRBV19 and TRBJ1-6, with 8 positions matching TRBD1. The germline V gene has CDR1 LNHDA and CDR2 SQIVND (reference sequence). V shed 7 bases and J 1 base; nucleotides not matched to a gene: 3. CDR3 length: 15 residues. CDR3: CASTTGASYNSPLHF. The CDR3 nucleotides read TGTGCCAGTACGACAGGGGCTTCCTATAATTCACCCCTCCACTTT.

The rearrangement links TRBV28 to TRBJ2-7; D perhaps matches TRBD1 (5 bases). The CDR3 runs 16 residues. V was shortened by 6 bases and J by 2 bases, with 20 bases between the two germline ends. In germline, CDR1 is MDHEN, CDR2 SYDVKM. CDR3 sequence (DNA): TGTGCCAGCAGGCCCAAAGGGTTTACAGGACCCTACGAGCAGTACTTC. It is translated as CASRPKGFTGPYEQYF.